Listed here is a single T cell receptor beta chain. The sample is drawn from a study of blood T cell repertoires in COVID-19. Study-wide context: Samples came from the United States, Italy and Spain, spanning acute and convalescent COVID-19. Nucleic acid was either cDNA or gDNA, and it came from T cells, B-cell-depleted T cells, or PBMCs.

How the authors handled the data: Amplified reference gene primers provided the basis for estimating nucleated cell counts. TCRdb's table, derived via immunoSEQ multiplex PCR, lists solely in-frame clones and lacks some. V and J calls and clone size are as listed in that table; D and trimming were resolved from the DNA. Among some 64,000 clones listed, roughly three quarters were seen once. CDR1 is SGHRS, CDR2 YFSETQ, per germline. The CDR3 consists of 14 residues. The J segment lost 6 bases and the V segment lost 5 bases, leaving 4 bases of the junction unmatched. V usage is TRBV5-1 and J usage is TRBJ2-3; TRBD2 aligns across 12 bases. Sequencing used peripheral blood. The TCR was taken from a man between 60 and 75 years old with COVID-19, enrolled during active disease. The CDR3 reads CASRQGTSGDTQYF. CDR3 in DNA: TGCGCCAGCAGACAAGGGACTAGCGGGGATACGCAGTATTTT. Using reference TRBV5-1 and TRBJ2-3 for the parts outside the CDR3, the full variable domain is KAGVTQTPRYLIKTRGQQVTLSCSPISGHRSVSWYQQTPGQGLQFLFEYFSETQRNKGNFPGRFSGRQFSNSRSEMNVSTLELGDSALYLCASRQGTSGDTQYFGPGTRLTVL.